The entry below gives a single T cell receptor beta chain sequence along with its context. This entry is derived from a study of monozygotic twins with inflammatory bowel disease. For each CDR3 protein, TCRdb gives one entry from its re-call of the 5' RACE reads, without DNA. The sample holds tens of thousands of distinct CDR3 sequences. CDR1 is SGHTA, CDR2 FQGNSA, per germline. This CDR3 has 12 residues. The sample taken for sequencing was blood. The chain carries TRBV7-2 and TRBJ2-1; with no DNA, the TCRdb D assignment of TRBD2 cannot be verified. The sequence was obtained from a human donor with ulcerative colitis or Crohn's disease, or a healthy co-twin of an affected twin (not recorded which). CDR3 protein: CASSLPRGGQFF.